The clone carrying this T cell receptor (beta chain) occurred many times. The antigen is undetermined. This sample is drawn from a study of CD8+CD57+ T cells in acquired aplastic anemia. The wider study: Mean yield of DNA from sorted CD4+ and CD8+ cells was 3.2 ug. Study-wide results and caveats: Patients and controls had in common twenty-nine CD8+ CDR3 sequences. Patient and control CD8+ Simpson's diversity was not significantly different.

The CDR3 is 14 residues long. V lost 0 bases and J 8 bases, leaving 11 bases between the germline ends. Germline assignment: CDR1 SGDLS and CDR2 YYNGEE. By flow cytometry, patients selected for sequencing had shown an expansion of CD8+CD57+ cells. The study profiled TCR beta VDJ and CDR3 using genomic DNA as template. One entry per CDR3 protein, called by TCRdb with MiXCR from the reads. The sample carries roughly 500,000 distinct CDR3 sequences, around 30% recorded once. The sequencing sample was made of sorted CD4+, CD8+, or CD8+CD57+ T cells (not recorded which) from PBMCs. The receptor's source is a human donor with aplastic anemia. This chain links TRBV9 with TRBJ1-4; no definite D call. The CDR3 DNA is TGTGCCAGCAGCGTAGCTCCGGCGAGGGAAAAACTGTTTTTT. This gives the protein CASSVAPAREKLFF.